This T cell receptor beta chain was profiled in a study of T cell repertoires in cytomegalovirus infection. V lost 4 bases, J lost 1 base, and 8 bases lay in between. Germline CDR1 reads SQVTM; CDR2 reads ANQGSEA. The CDR3 runs to 13 residues. TCRdb re-analysed the reads in MiXCR, keeping a single row per CDR3 protein. The sample shows under 350,000 distinct CDR3 sequences, roughly a tenth of them seen only once. Sequencing was carried out using PBMCs. The chain links TRBV29-1 to TRBJ1-5; maybe TRBD1 (6 bases). The receptor was isolated from a human donor in good health (CMV status not recorded). Some clones in this sample may be carry-over from other donors' samples. This CDR3 reads CSVGDISNQPQHF. CDR3 DNA sequence: TGCAGCGTTGGGGACATAAGCAATCAGCCCCAGCATTTT. Full variable domain (rest looked up from reference TRBV29-1 and TRBJ1-5): SAVISQKPSRDICQRGTSLTIQCQVDSQVTMMFWYRQQPGQSLTLIATANQGSEATYESGFVIDKFPISRPNLTFSTLTVSNMSPEDSSIYLCSVGDISNQPQHFGDGTRLSIL.